The 7 T cell receptor beta chains in this list originate from one sample, sequenced in a study of radiotherapy plus CTLA-4 blockade in lung cancer (dated by TCRdb to 2017 to 2018). Library construction relied on the immunoSEQ multiplex PCR assay. Here the immuneACCESS table is served through TCRdb, limited to in-frame sequences with V and J called. Missing clones are a known gap in these copies; in checked studies unresolved V genes cover under half, and the rest lacks a known reason. This sample gives about 78,000 clones in total; about 86% of them show up just once. The top ten hold 2% to 2.5% of the sample. The source material was peripheral blood, sampled from a patient treated with radiotherapy plus ipilimumab. Receptors originate from a human donor with non-small cell lung cancer who had a partial response to radiotherapy plus ipilimumab.

This clone was picked up a small number of times. V is TRBV14 and J is TRBJ1-1; 8 bases match TRBD1. Germline lookup yields CDR1 SGHDN and CDR2 FVKESK. V was clipped by 3 bases and J by 1 base; unmatched bases: 4. The CDR3 runs to 15 residues. The CDR3 is CASSQGQVENTEAFF. The CDR3, as DNA: TGTGCCAGCAGCCAGGGACAGGTAGAGAACACTGAAGCTTTCTTT.

The V and J genes are TRBV4-3 and TRBJ1-5; D call uncertain. This CDR3 has 14 residues. The germline CDR1 and CDR2 sequences are LGHNA and YSLEER. Trimming took 0 bases from V and 9 from J, leaving 12 bases between them. The CDR3 is CASSQDRSHRPQHF. CDR3 nucleotides: TGCGCCAGCAGCCAAGATCGGTCCCATCGGCCCCAGCATTTT.

The chain uses TRBV28 and TRBJ1-4; TRBD1 matches 7 bases. This CDR3 comprises 15 residues. The V gene end was trimmed by 4 bases and the J gene end by 5 bases; junction bases not matched to a gene: 7. Germline CDR1 MDHEN, CDR2 SYDVKM. CDR3 sequence: CASSSPGGVNEKLFF. The CDR3 coding sequence is TGTGCCAGCAGTTCCCCAGGGGGTGTCAATGAAAAACTGTTTTTT.

This chain uses TRBV28 with TRBJ1-1, with 12 bases fitting TRBD1. Germline trimming cut 4 bases from V and 1 base from J; bases unmatched to any gene: 7. The germline V gene has CDR1 MDHEN and CDR2 SYDVKM. The length of the CDR3 is 17 residues. CDR3 residues: CASSSRDRGLQNTEAFF. CDR3 in DNA: TGTGCCAGCAGTTCCCGGGACAGGGGGCTACAGAACACTGAAGCTTTCTTT.

CDR3 sequence reads: CASSGGAGETQYF. The CDR3 coding sequence is TGTGCCAGCAGCGGGGGGGCAGGAGAGACCCAGTACTTC. J is TRBJ2-5 and V is TRBV6-5; 8 positions agree with TRBD2. This CDR3 is 13 amino acids long. CDR1 MNHEY and CDR2 SVGAGI come from the germline V gene. V dropped 6 bases and J dropped 4; count of bases not matched to a gene: 4.

The chain joins TRBV29-1 to TRBJ2-7; weak D call: TRBD2 (6 bases). There are 11 residues in the CDR3. CDR1 SQVTM and CDR2 ANQGSEA come from the germline V gene. The CDR3 coding sequence is TGCGGGGAGGATTCCTCCTACGAGCAGTACTTC. Amino acids: CGEDSSYEQYF.

The chain uses TRBV2 and TRBJ1-1, with D perhaps matching TRBD1 (5 bases). The CDR3 consists of 13 residues. The V gene's germline CDR1 is SNHLY and CDR2 FYNNEI. Trimming cost V 8 bases and J 4 bases, with 14 bases left between them. CDR3 coding DNA: TGTGCCAGCCGAAGTACAGGCGCCACTGAAGCTTTCTTT. As protein: CASRSTGATEAFF.